The 28 T cell receptor beta chains in this list originate from one sample, sequenced in a study of blood T cells in healthy people across ages. A sample-barcoded 5' primer and a J-beta primer mix were used in a second PCR of roughly 6 to 11 cycles. MiXCR was run by TCRdb on the 5' RACE reads, yielding one entry per CDR3 protein. The sample consists of about 1.6 million distinct CDR3 sequences, 34% of them appearing once. Input material: blood. These receptors were obtained from a woman aged 25 to 45 in good health.

This sequence joins TRBV2 and TRBJ2-1; 8 positions agree with TRBD2. The CDR3 extends over 15 amino acids. V lost 8 bases and J lost 4; bases outside the gene matches: 10. The germline V gene encodes CDR1 SNHLY and CDR2 FYNNEI. DNA for the CDR3: TGTGCCAGCTCCGCCGCTAGCGGGTATTACAATGAGCAGTTCTTC. Its protein is CASSAASGYYNEQFF.

Concerning this clonotype itself: This sequence may be a read error, since a much larger clone differs from it by one base. CDR3 protein: CASSQRTAYEQYF. CDR3 bases: TGTGCCAGCAGCCAACGGACAGCCTACGAGCAGTACTTC. The chain combines TRBV14 with TRBJ2-7; a weak D match, TRBD1 (6 bases). V gave up 2 bases and J gave up 2 bases, with 7 bases separating them. CDR3 size: 13 residues. Germline CDR1 and CDR2: SGHDN and FVKESK. The full variable domain, its missing parts supplied by reference TRBV14 and TRBJ2-7, is EAGVTQFPSHSVIEKGQTVTLRCDPISGHDNLYWYRRVMGKEIKFLLHFVKESKQDESGMPNNRFLAERTGGTYSTLKVQPAELEDSGVYFCASSQRTAYEQYFGPGTRLTVT.

The chain links TRBV20-1 to TRBJ2-1; no definite D call. The germline V gene encodes CDR1 DFQATT and CDR2 SNEGSKA (reference sequence). This CDR3 has 15 amino acids. The V end lost 2 bases, the J end lost 2 bases, and 13 bases lay between the germline ends. The chain's CDR3 is CSARKWVLTYNEQFF. Written as DNA, the CDR3 is TGCAGTGCTAGAAAATGGGTGCTAACCTACAATGAGCAGTTCTTC.

This rearrangement joins TRBV6-2 or TRBV6-3 to TRBJ2-7; 7 positions agree with TRBD1. The ends lost 2 bases at V and 5 bases at J; junction bases unmatched: 6. Per the germline V gene, CDR1 is MNHEY and CDR2 is SVGEGT. The CDR3 runs to 14 residues. This CDR3 reads CASSYETGAHEQYF. The CDR3 DNA reads TGTGCCAGCAGTTACGAAACAGGGGCCCACGAGCAGTACTTC.

Comment on this clonotype: The junction departs from the called germline gene at one end, perhaps through a read error. The chain combines TRBV5-1 with TRBJ2-7; 8 positions match TRBD2. Germline-derived CDR1 and CDR2 are SGHRS and YFSETQ. The CDR3 loop spans 14 amino acids. CDR3 coding DNA: TGTGCCAGCAGCTTAGTAGCGGGGACCTACGAGCAGTACTTC. It specifies CASSLVAGTYEQYF.

The gene calls are TRBV20-1 and TRBJ2-3; the match to TRBD2 covers 9 bases. The CDR3 runs to 14 residues. V lost 6 bases, J lost 5 bases, and 9 bases stayed unmatched. From germline, CDR1 is DFQATT and CDR2 SNEGSKA (reference sequence). CDR3 sequence reads: CSAPRGLARDTQYF. CDR3 bases: TGCAGTGCCCCGAGGGGACTAGCCCGAGATACGCAGTATTTT.

Details on this clonotype: A much more abundant neighbour one base away suggests this may be a read error. The V and J genes are TRBV5-1 and TRBJ2-5; D is uncertain. The CDR3 totals 14 residues. Per the germline V gene, CDR1 is SGHRS and CDR2 is YFSETQ. CDR3 nucleotide sequence: TGCGCCGGCAGCTTGGTGACCCACGGGGAGACCCAGTACTTC. Encoded protein: CAGSLVTHGETQYF.

This clonotype was counted a few times. The gene calls are TRBV7-6 and TRBJ2-7; possibly TRBD1 or TRBD2 for D (6 bases each). The germline CDR1 and CDR2 sequences are SGHVS and FNYEAQ. The CDR3 spans 15 residues. The V and J ends lost 5 bases and 2 bases respectively, with 16 bases between them. CDR3 bases: TGTGCCAGCAGCCCACGGGGGCGCTCCACCTACGAGCAGTACTTC. It is translated as CASSPRGRSTYEQYF.

This clonotype was counted only a few times. The CDR3 region is CAISDPRAGGYNEQFF. In DNA form, the CDR3 reads TGTGCCATCAGTGACCCGAGGGCGGGAGGGTACAATGAGCAGTTCTTC. This chain uses TRBV10-3 with TRBJ2-1; TRBD2 matches at 9 bases. This CDR3 contains 16 residues. CDR1 ENHRY and CDR2 SYGVKD come from the germline V gene. Unmatched junction bases numbered 7, after V lost 3 bases and J lost 4 bases.

The V and J genes are TRBV6-1 and TRBJ2-7; 9 bases line up with TRBD1. The last part of the DNA fits TRBJ2-5 better; the J call may be wrong. The CDR3 extends over 13 amino acids. Germline V gene lookup returns CDR1 MNHNS and CDR2 SASEGT. This CDR3 is CASRNRGLKTQYF. The CDR3 nucleotides are TGTGCCAGCAGAAACAGGGGGCTAAAGACCCAGTACTTC.

The chain combines TRBV12-3 or TRBV12-4 with TRBJ2-1; 7 bases align to TRBD1. The CDR3 covers 15 residues. V shed 7 bases and J 2 bases; nucleotides not matched to a gene: 8. As DNA, the CDR3 is TGTGCCAGCAACCCCGACAGGGCCGCCTACAATGAGCAGTTCTTC. Encoded protein: CASNPDRAAYNEQFF.

As regards this clonotype: Its ends do not fully match the called genes, so a read error is possible. The CDR3 spells CASSPSLYNEQVF. Here the CDR3 DNA reads TGTGCCAGCAGCCCCTCTCTCTACAATGAGCAGGTCTTC. V gene TRBV11-3 combines with J gene TRBJ2-1, with unresolved D. CDR1 and CDR2 from the germline V gene are SGHNT and YENEEA. The CDR3 length is 13 residues.

The V gene is TRBV5-1, the J gene TRBJ2-1, with 13 bases fitting TRBD2. CDR1 is SGHRS and CDR2 is YFSETQ in the germline V gene. Unmatched junction bases numbered 3, after V lost 4 bases and J lost 8 bases. This CDR3 is 14 amino acids long. The DNA of the CDR3 is TGCGCCAGCAGCACTAGCGGGAGGGCCTATGAGCAGTTCTTC. Amino acids: CASSTSGRAYEQFF.

The rearrangement uses TRBV6-1 and TRBJ2-7; possibly TRBD1 or TRBD2 for D (7 bases each). The CDR3 sequence is 15 residues long. CDR1 is MNHNS and CDR2 is SASEGT in the germline V gene. V was clipped by 2 bases and J by 2 bases, with 13 bases between them. The CDR3 reads CASSEQAGQPYEQYF. In DNA form, the CDR3 reads TGTGCCAGCAGTGAACAAGCGGGACAGCCCTACGAGCAGTACTTC.

At least ten counts were recorded for this clonotype. The gene calls are TRBV6-5 and TRBJ2-7, with D perhaps matching TRBD2 (6 bases). Per germline, CDR1 MNHEY and CDR2 SVGAGI. V was shortened by 5 bases and J by 6 bases, with 11 bases between the two germline ends. CDR3 size: 12 residues. The DNA for the CDR3 is TGTGCCAGCAGTAGGGTCGGGGGCGAGCAGTACTTC. It translates to CASSRVGGEQYF.

At least ten counts were recorded for this clonotype. J is TRBJ2-5 and V is TRBV7-9, with TRBD1 identical over 11 bases. This CDR3 contains 16 residues. Trimming cost V 5 bases and J 2 bases; bases outside gene matches: 7. Germline CDR1 reads SEHNR; CDR2 reads FQNEAQ (reference sequence). CDR3 residues: CASSPPDRGRQETQYF. CDR3 bases: TGTGCCAGCAGCCCACCGGACAGGGGGCGGCAAGAGACCCAGTACTTC.

The chain uses TRBV5-6 and TRBJ2-5; D may be TRBD1 (6 bases). This CDR3 has 16 amino acids. Between the trimmed V and J ends, which lost 4 bases and 3 bases, there was a span of 19 bases. Looked up from germline, CDR1 is SGHDT and CDR2 is YYEEEE. CDR3 residues: CASSVTHRVQKETQYF. The CDR3 DNA reads as TGTGCCAGCAGCGTCACCCACAGGGTACAGAAAGAGACCCAGTACTTC.

This clonotype turned up a few times. The genes are TRBV4-1 and TRBJ1-4; D is undetermined. Germline V gene data show CDR1 as MGHRA and CDR2 as YSYEKL. V was pared by 3 bases and J by 8 bases, with 13 bases between. This CDR3 contains 14 residues. This CDR3 is CASSHHYQEEKLFF. The CDR3 coding sequence is TGCGCCAGCAGCCATCACTATCAGGAGGAAAAACTGTTTTTT.

This chain joins TRBV4-1 and TRBJ2-3; TRBD2 matches 9 bases. J lost 2 bases, V lost 5 bases, and 8 bases had no gene match. The length of the CDR3 is 16 residues. The germline gives CDR1 MGHRA, CDR2 YSYEKL. The CDR3 coding sequence is TGCGCCAGCAGCTTTCAAGCGGGGGGCGTCACAGATACGCAGTATTTT. The encoded protein is CASSFQAGGVTDTQYF.

The V gene is TRBV9, the J gene TRBJ2-1; 8 bases line up with TRBD1. Germline loops: CDR1 SGDLS, CDR2 YYNGEE. The CDR3 length is 15 residues. Trimming removed 1 base from V and 7 bases from J; junction bases left unmatched: 7. CDR3 bases: TGTGCCAGCAGCGTACAAGGACAGGGTTGGAATGAGCAGTTCTTC. Its translation: CASSVQGQGWNEQFF.

On this clonotype itself: At one end the junction does not follow the germline gene, possibly because of a read error. The gene calls are TRBV5-4 and TRBJ2-7, with 10 bases fitting TRBD2. Germline values: CDR1 SGHNT, CDR2 YYREEE (reference sequence). This CDR3 comprises 16 residues. The CDR3 DNA follows: TGTGCCAGCAACTTGGGCAGTAGCGGGAGGTCGTACGAGCAGTACTTC. Translating gives CASNLGSSGRSYEQYF.

This clonotype has a count of ten or more. Relative to the germline gene, one junction end is altered; a read error may explain this. This chain connects TRBV4-1 to TRBJ1-1; D not certain. Germline CDR1 and CDR2: MGHRA and YSYEKL. CDR3 length equals 13 residues. CDR3 coding DNA: TGTGCCAGCAGCCAGGATGGGAACACTGAAGCTTTCTTT. Translated: CASSQDGNTEAFF.

This clonotype was detected only a few times. The V call is TRBV7-2, the J call TRBJ2-7, with 8 bases aligning to TRBD1. The CDR3 is 16 residues long. Germline assignment: CDR1 SGHTA and CDR2 FQGNSA. The V gene end was trimmed by 3 bases and the J gene end by 0 bases; junction bases not matched to a gene: 7. The CDR3, as DNA: TGTGCCAGCAGCTTGACGGGGACAGGTGCCTCCTACGAGCAGTACTTC. Residues: CASSLTGTGASYEQYF.

This clonotype has a count of ten or more. V gene TRBV6-6 combines with J gene TRBJ1-2; D not resolved. Trimming cost V 5 bases and J 6 bases, with 7 bases left between them. CDR3 length: 11 amino acids. Germline CDR1 MNHNY, CDR2 SVGAGI (reference sequence). CDR3 sequence: CASSPGNGYTF. CDR3 nucleotides: TGTGCCAGCAGTCCCGGCAATGGCTACACCTTC.

This chain joins TRBV5-1 and TRBJ2-1; D is ambiguous. V lost 1 base, J lost 5 bases, and 10 bases lay in between. CDR1 and CDR2 (germline): SGHRS, YFSETQ. The CDR3 sequence is 14 residues long. The CDR3 bases are TGCGCCAGCAGCTTGAATCGGGCTCACAATGAGCAGTTCTTC. Protein sequence: CASSLNRAHNEQFF. Full variable domain (rest looked up from reference TRBV5-1 and TRBJ2-1): KAGVTQTPRYLIKTRGQQVTLSCSPISGHRSVSWYQQTPGQGLQFLFEYFSETQRNKGNFPGRFSGRQFSNSRSEMNVSTLELGDSALYLCASSLNRAHNEQFFGPGTRLTVL.

This clonotype has a handful of counts. The chain has TRBV6-5 and TRBJ2-3; TRBD1 matches 9 bases. The CDR3 extends over 16 amino acids. Germline assignment: CDR1 MNHEY and CDR2 SVGAGI. V trimming: 7 bases; J trimming: 0 bases; junction bases outside the gene matches: 8. The CDR3 is CASTPRTGVSTDTQYF. The CDR3 DNA sequence: TGTGCCAGCACCCCACGGACAGGGGTAAGCACAGATACGCAGTATTTT.

This clonotype showed up many times. The chain recombines TRBV4-1 with TRBJ2-1; D is uncertain. Trimming shortened V by 4 bases and J by 8 bases, and 12 bases separated the two germline ends. The CDR3 runs 13 residues. Per the germline V gene, CDR1 is MGHRA and CDR2 is YSYEKL. CDR3 nucleotide sequence: TGCGCCAGCAGCCCTGGCATAGCCGATGAGCAGTTCTTC. It encodes CASSPGIADEQFF.

Worth noting for this clonotype: This may be a read error, as it is one base from a much larger clone. The V gene is TRBV29-1, the J gene TRBJ2-6; no clear D. Germline CDR1 reads SQVTM; CDR2 reads ANQGSEA. The CDR3 length is 12 residues. CDR3 sequence: CSAWSGTNVLTF. DNA of the CDR3: TGCAGCGCCTGGTCTGGGACCAACGTCCTGACTTTC.